This is a list of T cell receptor beta chains from one sample in a study of T-cell reconstitution after alpha-beta-depleted transplantation in children. TCRdb analysed the PCR reads with MiXCR anew, one entry per CDR3 protein. Of 500,000 or so distinct CDR3 sequences in the sample, roughly 33% were seen once. The sample consisted of PBMCs from the stem cell graft donor, taken from the stem cell graft. These receptors were obtained from a human donor who donated a stem cell graft to a child with aplastic anemia. Both conserved end residues are part of each CDR3. Each record gives: CDR3 DNA, CDR3 protein, J gene, V gene, clone size, D gene. D genes are given only for firm matches. Only part of the rows carry a size: once, few, many, or a class if the clone is expanded.

cdr3_nt: TGTGCCACCAGTGATTCTCGGGGAGGTGTATACGAGCAGTACTTC
cdr3_aa: CATSDSRGGVYEQYF
j_call: TRBJ2-7
v_call: TRBV24-1
clone_size: NA
d_call: NA

cdr3_nt: TGCGCCAGCAGCTTGAGGACTAGCGGACCAAACAATGAGCAGTTCTTC
cdr3_aa: CASSLRTSGPNNEQFF
j_call: TRBJ2-1
v_call: TRBV5-1
clone_size: NA
d_call: TRBD2

cdr3_nt: TGTGCCAGCAGTGAAGATCTGGGAGGCACCGGGGAGCTGTTTTTT
cdr3_aa: CASSEDLGGTGELFF
j_call: TRBJ2-2
v_call: TRBV6-1
clone_size: many
d_call: NA

cdr3_nt: TGTGCCAGCAGCCTAATCGAGAGACTAGCGGGAGTCCAGCCCAATGAGCAGTTCTTC
cdr3_aa: CASSLIERLAGVQPNEQFF
j_call: TRBJ2-1
v_call: TRBV11-1
clone_size: few
d_call: TRBD2

cdr3_nt: TGTGCCAGCAGTAATACCTACACAGGGTTCACTGAAGCTTTCTTT
cdr3_aa: CASSNTYTGFTEAFF
j_call: TRBJ1-1
v_call: TRBV6-1
clone_size: NA
d_call: NA

cdr3_nt: TGTGCCAGCAGTCCACAGGGTAGCCAAGAGACCCAGTACTTC
cdr3_aa: CASSPQGSQETQYF
j_call: TRBJ2-5
v_call: TRBV12-3/TRBV12-4
clone_size: many
d_call: NA

cdr3_nt: TGTGCCAGCAGCTTCGTGGGGGGAAGTTACAATGAGCAGTTCTTC
cdr3_aa: CASSFVGGSYNEQFF
j_call: TRBJ2-1
v_call: TRBV7-8
clone_size: few
d_call: NA

cdr3_nt: TGTGCCAGCAGGGGAGGTTACTTCGAGCAGTACTTC
cdr3_aa: CASRGGYFEQYF
j_call: TRBJ2-7
v_call: TRBV6-1
clone_size: NA
d_call: NA

cdr3_nt: TGTGCCAGCAGTTTATCTGCCAACCAGTGGGTTGAGCAGTTCTTC
cdr3_aa: CASSLSANQWVEQFF
j_call: TRBJ2-1
v_call: TRBV12-3/TRBV12-4
clone_size: few
d_call: NA

cdr3_nt: TGCAGTGCTAGAACAGGGGAAGGGGCCCGATATGGCTACACCTTC
cdr3_aa: CSARTGEGARYGYTF
j_call: TRBJ1-2
v_call: TRBV20-1
clone_size: few
d_call: TRBD1

cdr3_nt: TGTGCCAGCAGTTTAGGCCCCCGGGCAGGGACTGGAAACACCATATATTTT
cdr3_aa: CASSLGPRAGTGNTIYF
j_call: TRBJ1-3
v_call: TRBV12-3/TRBV12-4
clone_size: few
d_call: NA

cdr3_nt: TGCGCCAGCAAGGTGGCGGCCAAGGGGGATGAGCAGTTCTTC
cdr3_aa: CASKVAAKGDEQFF
j_call: TRBJ2-1
v_call: TRBV5-1
clone_size: few
d_call: NA

cdr3_nt: TGTGCCAGCAGCTTGGAGGCTTGGGGAGCGAACACTGAAGCTTTCTTT
cdr3_aa: CASSLEAWGANTEAFF
j_call: TRBJ1-1
v_call: TRBV5-4
clone_size: NA
d_call: NA

cdr3_nt: TGTGCCAGCAGCGCTAGGCTAACTCTGGTCTATGAGCAGTTCTTC
cdr3_aa: CASSARLTLVYEQFF
j_call: TRBJ2-1
v_call: TRBV11-2
clone_size: NA
d_call: NA

cdr3_nt: TGTGCCAGCAGCCAAGCGGGAGGGCCGAGCAATGAGCAGTTCTTC
cdr3_aa: CASSQAGGPSNEQFF
j_call: TRBJ2-1
v_call: TRBV7-3
clone_size: NA
d_call: TRBD2

cdr3_nt: TGCGCCAGCAGCTTGGGGGCAGCCGCAAATGAGCAGTTCTTC
cdr3_aa: CASSLGAAANEQFF
j_call: TRBJ2-1
v_call: TRBV5-1
clone_size: NA
d_call: NA

cdr3_nt: TGCGCCAGCAGCCAAGATTGGAGGGAGGCCGTCCGTGAGCAGTTCTTC
cdr3_aa: CASSQDWREAVREQFF
j_call: TRBJ2-1
v_call: TRBV4-3
clone_size: few
d_call: NA

cdr3_nt: TGTGCCAGCAGCCCAAGGGGCTCCTACGAGCAGTACTTC
cdr3_aa: CASSPRGSYEQYF
j_call: TRBJ2-7
v_call: TRBV7-8
clone_size: NA
d_call: NA

cdr3_nt: TGTGCCAGCAGCTTAGGTGACCGGGACAGACAAGAGACCCAGTACTTC
cdr3_aa: CASSLGDRDRQETQYF
j_call: TRBJ2-5
v_call: TRBV7-9
clone_size: few
d_call: TRBD1

cdr3_nt: TGTGCTAGTGGTGCCAGGGGCGAAAATTCACCCCTCCACTTT
cdr3_aa: CASGARGENSPLHF
j_call: TRBJ1-6
v_call: TRBV12-5
clone_size: few
d_call: NA